The present entry profiles one T cell receptor beta chain with its context. The data derive from a study of blood T cell repertoires in COVID-19. Study at large: Sources were T cells, B-cell-depleted T cells, or PBMCs; the material itself was cDNA or gDNA.

The length of the CDR3 is 15 residues. Looked up from germline, CDR1 is LNHDA and CDR2 is SQIVND (reference sequence). V was shortened by 7 bases and J by 8 bases, with 21 bases between the two germline ends. Authors' processing steps: Amplification of reference gene primers was used by the study to estimate nucleated cell counts. Data came from immunoSEQ multiplex PCR; TCRdb stores just in-frame clones and leaves some out. Clonal size and the V and J genes are those of that table, whereas D and trimming came from the DNA. The repertoire holds 650,000 to 800,000 clones, more than 80% seen once, with 0.2% to 0.3% in the top ten.

This clonotype was sampled from a young woman with acute or convalescent COVID-19. Sequences were obtained from peripheral blood. The chain recombines TRBV19 with TRBJ1-5; no firm D call. CDR3 protein: CASTLGEGAVEPQHF. In nucleotides, the CDR3 is TGTGCCAGTACACTTGGAGAAGGCGCGGTAGAGCCCCAGCATTTT.